The subject of this entry is one TCR beta chain. This entry is derived from a study of shared clonotypes between healthy human individuals. The genomic DNA of each subset was split evenly across several immunoSEQ plates. Sorted-subset replicate PCR reactions were performed with approximately 0.2 ug DNA, corresponding to roughly 27,000 T cell genomes. The assay was immunoSEQ multiplex PCR, and TCRdb's table has in-frame clones only and misses some. This table holds roughly 300,000 clones, 70% to 75% found once. The V end was cut by 3 bases, the J end by 8 bases, with 13 bases between. This CDR3 is built from 14 residues. CDR1 MDHEN and CDR2 SYDVKM come from the germline V gene.

The source material was memory CD4+ T cells sorted from blood. Described subset: CD45RA-negative fraction. The chain links TRBV28 to TRBJ1-4, with a possible D match to TRBD1 (5 bases). This TCR derives from a man between 25 and 39 years old in good health. The chain's CDR3 is CASSLHGGREKLFF. In DNA form, the CDR3 reads TGTGCCAGCAGTTTGCACGGGGGTCGGGAAAAACTGTTTTTT.